A single sample is the source of the 17 T cell receptor beta chains below, sequenced in a study of vaccination effects on CD4 cells after COVID-19. Produced via immunoSEQ multiplex PCR; TCRdb's table is partial and in-frame only. The sample carries more than 60,000 clones, over 70% recorded once. These TCRs are of unknown antigen specificity. Expansion with viral peptide pools was applied to antigen-specific CD4+ T cells by the ViraFEST assay prior to sequencing. Isolation of CD4+ T cells took place after approximately 10 days of culture. It was two doses of either the BNT162b2 or mRNA-1273 vaccine that participants received. Source: CD4+ T cells from PBMCs cultured with HCoV-229E spike peptides, taken after COVID-19 vaccination. The receptor set was obtained from a human donor who received a COVID-19 vaccine.

The rearrangement joins TRBV18 to TRBJ2-6, with TRBD2 matching over 7 bases. The CDR3 is made up of 16 amino acids. J was trimmed by 1 base and V by 0 bases; bases with no gene match: 0. Germline V lookup: CDR1 KGHSH, CDR2 LQKENI. This CDR3 is CASSPPGGSGANVLTF. The CDR3 DNA is TGTGCCAGCTCACCACCGGGGGGGTCTGGGGCCAACGTCCTGACTTTC.

The chain combines TRBV6-2 or TRBV6-3 with TRBJ2-7; no reliable D call. The germline gives CDR1 MNHEY, CDR2 SVGEGT. The CDR3 covers 13 residues. With 5 bases removed from V and 2 bases from J, the gap between germline ends came to 10 bases. CDR3 sequence (DNA): TGTGCCAGCAGTCGCGGAAGGGCCTACGAGCAGTACGTC. Its protein is CASSRGRAYEQYV.

The CDR3 loop reads CATSGFPRANVLTF. For the CDR3, the DNA is TGTGCCACTTCCGGCTTTCCCCGGGCCAACGTCCTGACTTTC. The chain couples TRBV7-9 to TRBJ2-6; unclear D gene. The germline V gene encodes CDR1 SEHNR and CDR2 FQNEAQ (reference sequence). The CDR3 runs to 14 residues. V dropped 10 bases and J dropped 5 bases, with 15 bases sitting between them.

This chain connects TRBV6-5 to TRBJ1-4; 10 bases are shared with TRBD1. The CDR3 is 15 amino acids. Germline CDR1 reads MNHEY; CDR2 reads SVGAGI. J lost 7 bases, V lost 5 bases, and 7 bases had no gene match. The chain's CDR3 is CASSNRQGAFEKLFF. DNA for the CDR3: TGTGCCAGCAGTAACAGACAGGGGGCTTTTGAAAAACTGTTTTTT.

V and J are TRBV5-8 and TRBJ2-1, with D tentatively TRBD2 (7 bases). Trimming cost V 4 bases and J 1 base, with 12 bases left between them. The CDR3 is 15 amino acids. Germline-derived CDR1 and CDR2 are SGHTS and YDEGEE. The CDR3 region has the DNA TGTGCCAGCAGCCGAAGGGGGGGTTCCTACAATGAGCAGTTCTTC. Residues: CASSRRGGSYNEQFF.

The chain joins TRBV5-1 to TRBJ1-1; D uncertain. Germline-derived CDR1 and CDR2 are SGHRS and YFSETQ. The CDR3 runs to 16 residues. V was shortened by 0 bases and J by 4 bases, with 16 bases between the two germline ends. DNA of the CDR3: TGCGCCAGCAGCTTGGGGCAGTCATTCGTGGGCACTGAAGCTTTCTTT. Translating it yields CASSLGQSFVGTEAFF.

This clone was observed a few times. The V call is TRBV12-3 or TRBV12-4, the J call TRBJ1-5; perhaps TRBD1 as D (6 bases). There are 12 residues in the CDR3. The germline V and J ends were trimmed by 7 bases and 5 bases, with 9 bases remaining between them. Written as DNA, the CDR3 is TGTGCCAGCACCCAGGGGTATCAGCCCCAGCATTTT. It is translated as CASTQGYQPQHF.

The V call is TRBV7-8, the J call TRBJ1-1, with 8 bases identical to TRBD1. The germline CDR1 and CDR2 sequences are SGHVS and FQNEAQ. With V trimmed by 5 bases and J by 1 base, 3 bases remained unmatched. This CDR3 spans 14 amino acids. The CDR3 DNA sequence: TGTGCCAGCAGCGCGGGACAGGCGAACACTGAAGCTTTCTTT. This codes for CASSAGQANTEAFF.

The CDR3 reads CASSSPRLAGQETQYF. CDR3 sequence (DNA): TGTGCCAGCAGCTCACCTAGACTAGCGGGGCAAGAGACCCAGTACTTC. J is TRBJ2-5 and V is TRBV7-2; 11 bases line up with TRBD2. V lost 4 bases and J lost 2; bases outside the gene matches: 6. Germline CDR1 and CDR2: SGHTA and FQGNSA. The CDR3 contains 16 residues.

The rearrangement uses TRBV9 and TRBJ2-2; 7 positions match TRBD1. Trimming removed 2 bases from V and 1 base from J; junction bases left unmatched: 2. CDR3 size: 15 residues. Per the germline V gene, CDR1 is SGDLS and CDR2 is YYNGEE. The CDR3 DNA reads as TGTGCCAGCAGCGTCCGGGACAGGAACACCGGGGAGCTGTTTTTT. Translated: CASSVRDRNTGELFF.

The chain links TRBV28 to TRBJ1-6, with unresolved D. There are 14 residues in the CDR3. The V gene lost 2 bases and the J gene lost 10 bases, with 12 bases spanning the gap. Looked up from germline, CDR1 is MDHEN and CDR2 is SYDVKM. The CDR3 DNA follows: TGTGCCAGCAGTTTAGGCCTCCTTAACTCACCCCTCCACTTT. Translating gives CASSLGLLNSPLHF.

The V gene is TRBV6-5, the J gene TRBJ1-4, with D unclear. Per the germline V gene, CDR1 is MNHEY and CDR2 is SVGAGI. The CDR3 covers 14 residues. The ends were cut back, 4 bases at V and 8 bases at J, with 14 bases in the middle. The CDR3 DNA follows: TGTGCCAGCAGTTCCCCTCCCTCGGAGGAAAAACTGTTTTTT. It codes for CASSSPPSEEKLFF.

V is TRBV6-5 and J is TRBJ2-5; 8 bases map to TRBD2. This CDR3 region has 15 residues. V lost 6 bases, J lost 2 bases, and 8 bases stayed unmatched. The V gene's germline CDR1 is MNHEY and CDR2 SVGAGI. CDR3 bases: TGTGCCAGCAGGAAGGTAGCGGGACAACAAGAGACCCAGTACTTC. It is translated as CASRKVAGQQETQYF.

Details on this clone: Other nucleotide sequences in the sample specify the same CDR3. The chain uses TRBV5-1 and TRBJ2-3; 9 bases match TRBD2. With 0 bases clipped from V and 0 bases from J, the junction kept 2 bases outside the gene matches. Germline V gene lookup returns CDR1 SGHRS and CDR2 YFSETQ. The CDR3 consists of 16 residues. The CDR3 DNA reads as TGCGCCAGCAGCTTGGTAGCGGGGGCAAGCACAGATACGCAGTATTTT. Translated: CASSLVAGASTDTQYF.

The chain carries TRBV6-5 and TRBJ2-5; D is undetermined. The CDR3 runs 13 residues. V gave up 5 bases and J gave up 5 bases, with 12 bases separating them. Germline CDR1 reads MNHEY; CDR2 reads SVGAGI. The CDR3 DNA follows: TGTGCCAGCAGTCGGTCTTGGGGTGAGACCCAGTACTTC. It codes for CASSRSWGETQYF.

This chain joins TRBV5-1 and TRBJ1-6, with TRBD1 matching 7 bases. V dropped 2 bases and J dropped 10; count of bases not matched to a gene: 9. This CDR3 spans 15 amino acids. Germline V gene lookup returns CDR1 SGHRS and CDR2 YFSETQ. CDR3 DNA sequence: TGCGCCAGCAGCTTAACGACAGGGAAAGACTCACCCCTCCACTTT. Residues: CASSLTTGKDSPLHF. The whole variable domain, remainder taken from reference TRBV5-1 and TRBJ1-6, is KAGVTQTPRYLIKTRGQQVTLSCSPISGHRSVSWYQQTPGQGLQFLFEYFSETQRNKGNFPGRFSGRQFSNSRSEMNVSTLELGDSALYLCASSLTTGKDSPLHFGNGTRLTVT.

This clone was recorded a few times. The chain couples TRBV2 to TRBJ2-3; D not certain. The CDR3 covers 12 residues. Trimming stripped 8 bases from V and 6 bases from J, with 12 bases between. CDR1 and CDR2 from the germline V gene are SNHLY and FYNNEI. DNA for the CDR3: TGTGCCAGCTCGCGACCAAGGGATACGCAGTATTTT. It is translated as CASSRPRDTQYF.